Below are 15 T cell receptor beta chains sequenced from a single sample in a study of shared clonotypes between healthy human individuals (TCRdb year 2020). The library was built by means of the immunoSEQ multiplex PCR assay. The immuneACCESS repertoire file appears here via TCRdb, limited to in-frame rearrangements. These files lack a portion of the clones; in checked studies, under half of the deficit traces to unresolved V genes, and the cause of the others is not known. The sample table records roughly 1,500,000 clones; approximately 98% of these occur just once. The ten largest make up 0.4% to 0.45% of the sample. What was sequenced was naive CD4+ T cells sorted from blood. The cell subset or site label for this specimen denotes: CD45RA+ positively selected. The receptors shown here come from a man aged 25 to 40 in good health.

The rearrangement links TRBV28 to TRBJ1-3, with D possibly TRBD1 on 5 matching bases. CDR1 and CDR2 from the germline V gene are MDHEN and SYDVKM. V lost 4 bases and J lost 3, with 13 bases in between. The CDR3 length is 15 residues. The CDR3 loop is CASSSPGRDGNTIYF. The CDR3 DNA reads TGTGCCAGCAGTTCTCCGGGACGGGATGGAAACACCATATATTTT.

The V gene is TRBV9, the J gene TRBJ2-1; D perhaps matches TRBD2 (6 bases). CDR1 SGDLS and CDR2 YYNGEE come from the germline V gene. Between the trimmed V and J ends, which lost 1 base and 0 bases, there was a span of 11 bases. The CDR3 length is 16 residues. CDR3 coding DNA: TGTGCCAGCAGCGTATTAGCGGAGGGCTCCTACAATGAGCAGTTCTTC. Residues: CASSVLAEGSYNEQFF.

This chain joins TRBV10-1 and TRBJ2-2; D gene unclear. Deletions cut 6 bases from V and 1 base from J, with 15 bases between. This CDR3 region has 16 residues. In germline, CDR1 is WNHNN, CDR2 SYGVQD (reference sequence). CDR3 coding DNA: TGCGCCAGCAGCTCGACTCACAGATTGAACACCGGGGAGCTGTTTTTT. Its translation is CASSSTHRLNTGELFF.

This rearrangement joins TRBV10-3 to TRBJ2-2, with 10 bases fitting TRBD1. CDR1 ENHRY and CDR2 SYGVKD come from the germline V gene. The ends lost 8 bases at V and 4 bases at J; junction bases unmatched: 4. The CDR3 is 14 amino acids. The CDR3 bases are TGTGCCATCGGGACAGGGGAATTCACCGGGGAGCTGTTTTTT. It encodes CAIGTGEFTGELFF.

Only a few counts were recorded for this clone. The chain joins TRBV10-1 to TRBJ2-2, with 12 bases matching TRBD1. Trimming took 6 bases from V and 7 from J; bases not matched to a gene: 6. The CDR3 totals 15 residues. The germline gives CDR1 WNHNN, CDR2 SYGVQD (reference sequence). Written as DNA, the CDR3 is TGCGCCAGCAGGCCCGGGACAGGGGGCATCGGGGAGCTGTTTTTT. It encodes CASRPGTGGIGELFF.

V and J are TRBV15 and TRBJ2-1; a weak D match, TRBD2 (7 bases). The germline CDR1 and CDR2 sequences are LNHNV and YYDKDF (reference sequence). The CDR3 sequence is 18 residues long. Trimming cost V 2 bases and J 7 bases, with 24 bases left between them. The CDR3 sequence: CATSRSPASGGGGNEQFF. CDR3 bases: TGTGCCACCAGCAGATCGCCGGCTAGCGGAGGGGGGGGAAATGAGCAGTTCTTC.

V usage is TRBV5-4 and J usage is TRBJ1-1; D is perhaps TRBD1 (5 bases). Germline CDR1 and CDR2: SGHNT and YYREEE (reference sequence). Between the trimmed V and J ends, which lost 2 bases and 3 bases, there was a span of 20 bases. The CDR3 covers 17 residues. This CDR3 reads CASSLTQYRGQDTEAFF. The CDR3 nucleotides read TGTGCCAGCAGCTTAACCCAATATCGGGGCCAGGACACTGAAGCTTTCTTT.

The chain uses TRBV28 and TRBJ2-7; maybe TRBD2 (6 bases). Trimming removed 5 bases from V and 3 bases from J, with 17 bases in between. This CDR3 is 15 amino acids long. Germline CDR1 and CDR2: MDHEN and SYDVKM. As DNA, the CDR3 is TGTGCCAGCAGTCCCCTCGGGGGAATGGACTACGAGCAGTACTTC. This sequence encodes CASSPLGGMDYEQYF.

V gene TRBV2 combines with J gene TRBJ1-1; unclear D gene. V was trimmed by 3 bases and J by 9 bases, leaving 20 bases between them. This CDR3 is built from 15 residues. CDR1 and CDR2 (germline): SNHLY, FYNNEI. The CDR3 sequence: CASSDRKFWTFKAFF. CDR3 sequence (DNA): TGTGCCAGCAGTGACCGAAAATTTTGGACGTTCAAAGCTTTCTTT.

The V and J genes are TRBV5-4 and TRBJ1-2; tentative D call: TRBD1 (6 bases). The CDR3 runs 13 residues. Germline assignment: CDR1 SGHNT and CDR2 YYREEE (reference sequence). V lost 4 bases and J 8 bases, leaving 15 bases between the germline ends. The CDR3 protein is CASSPPTGGGYTF. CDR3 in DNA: TGTGCCAGCAGCCCACCGACAGGCGGCGGCTACACCTTC.

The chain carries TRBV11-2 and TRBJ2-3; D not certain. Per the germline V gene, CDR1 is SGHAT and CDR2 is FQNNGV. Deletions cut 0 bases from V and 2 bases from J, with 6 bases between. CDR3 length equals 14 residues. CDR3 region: CASSLDGNTDTQYF. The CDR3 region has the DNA TGTGCCAGCAGCTTAGATGGGAACACAGATACGCAGTATTTT.

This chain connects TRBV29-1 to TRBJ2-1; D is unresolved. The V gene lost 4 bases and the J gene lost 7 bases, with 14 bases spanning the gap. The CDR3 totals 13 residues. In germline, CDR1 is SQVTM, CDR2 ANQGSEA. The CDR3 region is CSVGLVNSNEQFF. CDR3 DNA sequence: TGCAGCGTTGGATTAGTCAATTCAAATGAGCAGTTCTTC.

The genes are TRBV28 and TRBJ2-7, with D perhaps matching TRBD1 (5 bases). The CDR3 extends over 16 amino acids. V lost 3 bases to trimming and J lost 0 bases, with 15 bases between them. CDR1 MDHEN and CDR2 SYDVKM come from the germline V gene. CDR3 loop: CASSLGGAGVSYEQYF. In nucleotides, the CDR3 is TGTGCCAGCAGTTTGGGTGGGGCCGGCGTCTCCTACGAGCAGTACTTC.

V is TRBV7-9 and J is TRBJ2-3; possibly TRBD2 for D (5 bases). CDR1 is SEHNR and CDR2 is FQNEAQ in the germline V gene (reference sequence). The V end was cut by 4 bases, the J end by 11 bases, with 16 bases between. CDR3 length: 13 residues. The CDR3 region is CASSYTGIGEQYF. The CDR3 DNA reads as TGTGCCAGCAGCTACACGGGGATAGGTGAGCAGTATTTT.

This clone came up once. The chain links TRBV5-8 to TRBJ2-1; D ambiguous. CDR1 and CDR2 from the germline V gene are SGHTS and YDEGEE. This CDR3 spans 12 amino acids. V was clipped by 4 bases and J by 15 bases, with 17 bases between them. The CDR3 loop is CASSREIPTWFF. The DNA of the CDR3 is TGTGCCAGCAGCCGAGAAATACCGACGTGGTTCTTC.